A single sample is the source of the 20 T cell receptor beta chains below, sequenced in a study of T cell changes during pregnancy in multiple sclerosis. TCRdb keeps only in-frame clones here, not all; method: immunoSEQ multiplex PCR. The sample gives more than 60,000 clones, about 91% of which show up once; just over 0.85% is in the top ten. Sequences were derived from peripheral blood, sampled before pregnancy. Receptors originate from a female donor with multiple sclerosis, enrolled in a pregnancy study.

This chain connects TRBV27 to TRBJ1-6, with 11 bases that match TRBD1. With 6 bases clipped from V and 10 bases from J, the junction kept 5 bases outside the gene matches. The CDR3 has 14 residues. CDR1 and CDR2 (germline): MNHEY, SMNVEV (reference sequence). This chain's CDR3 is CASRVGTGGSPLHF. CDR3 DNA sequence: TGTGCCAGCAGGGTCGGGACAGGGGGGTCACCCCTCCACTTT.

The gene calls are TRBV6-1 and TRBJ2-7, with 9 nucleotides matching TRBD1. Unmatched junction bases numbered 5, after V lost 9 bases and J lost 5 bases. Germline CDR1 is MNHNS and CDR2 is SASEGT. The CDR3 has 12 amino acids. The CDR3 DNA reads as TGTGCCAGTACCGGGACAGGGAACGAGCAGTACTTC. Its protein is CASTGTGNEQYF.

The chain carries TRBV5-4 and TRBJ2-1; TRBD1 matches at 7 bases. Germline loops: CDR1 SGHNT, CDR2 YYREEE (reference sequence). The trim removed 0 bases at V and 8 bases at J, leaving 2 bases unmatched. The CDR3 spans 13 residues. The CDR3 DNA reads TGTGCCAGCAGCTTGGGACAGGGTTATGAGCAGTTCTTC. Its translation is CASSLGQGYEQFF.

The chain has TRBV18 and TRBJ1-6; D may be TRBD1 (5 bases). The CDR3 has 16 amino acids. Trimming left V 2 bases short and J 7 bases short, with 15 bases between. From germline, CDR1 is KGHSH and CDR2 LQKENI. CDR3 in DNA: TGTGCCAGCTCACCATTCGTACCGGGGGACAATTCACCCCTCCACTTT. It yields the protein CASSPFVPGDNSPLHF.

This chain links TRBV2 with TRBJ2-2, with D possibly TRBD2 on 6 matching bases. Germline V lookup: CDR1 SNHLY, CDR2 FYNNEI. V lost 6 bases, J lost 6 bases, and 17 bases lay in between. The CDR3 runs 15 residues. The CDR3 DNA sequence: TGTGCCAGCAGCCCGGGAGAAGCGAGGGCCGGGGAGCTGTTTTTT. This codes for CASSPGEARAGELFF.

On this clone itself: Other DNA sequences from this sample encode an identical CDR3 as well. The chain employs TRBV6-5 and TRBJ2-7; the D gene is possibly TRBD2 (5 bases). Per germline, CDR1 MNHEY and CDR2 SVGAGI. The V end was cut by 0 bases, the J end by 2 bases, with 8 bases between. The CDR3 sequence is 14 residues long. CDR3 sequence: CASSYSAGTYEQYF. CDR3 DNA: TGTGCCAGCAGTTACTCAGCCGGGACCTACGAGCAGTACTTC.

The rearrangement uses TRBV9 and TRBJ2-5, with TRBD1 identical over 9 bases. From germline, CDR1 is SGDLS and CDR2 YYNGEE. V shed 4 bases and J 5 bases; nucleotides not matched to a gene: 9. The length of the CDR3 is 15 residues. CDR3 loop: CASSPGTGRWETQYF. The CDR3 DNA reads TGTGCCAGCAGCCCCGGGACAGGGAGATGGGAGACCCAGTACTTC.

The chain links TRBV10-3 to TRBJ1-6; TRBD1 matches at 7 bases. CDR1 is ENHRY, CDR2 SYGVKD, per germline. V lost 5 bases to trimming and J lost 7 bases; unmatched junction nucleotides: 5. The CDR3 totals 14 residues. The CDR3 here is CAISRQGNNSPLHF. The CDR3 DNA sequence: TGTGCCATCAGTAGACAGGGTAACAATTCACCCCTCCACTTT.

The chain recombines TRBV27 with TRBJ1-5; D may be TRBD1 (6 bases). The CDR3 has 15 amino acids. V was pared by 10 bases and J by 3 bases, with 19 bases between. Germline loops: CDR1 MNHEY, CDR2 SMNVEV (reference sequence). The CDR3 protein is CATARGGDYNQPQHF. DNA for the CDR3: TGTGCCACCGCCCGAGGGGGGGACTACAATCAGCCCCAGCATTTT.

The gene calls are TRBV30 and TRBJ1-1; unclear D gene. Deletions cut 0 bases from V and 3 bases from J, with 17 bases between. CDR3 length: 16 residues. Germline V gives CDR1 GTSNPN, CDR2 SVGIG (reference sequence). CDR3 sequence: CAWSVEGGVMDTEAFF. The CDR3 coding sequence is TGTGCCTGGAGTGTAGAGGGCGGGGTTATGGACACTGAAGCTTTCTTT.

This sequence joins TRBV6-4 and TRBJ2-1, with D possibly matching TRBD1 (5 bases). The germline V and J ends were trimmed by 7 bases and 0 bases, with 10 bases remaining between them. CDR1 MRHNA and CDR2 SNTAGT come from the germline V gene. The CDR3 spans 14 residues. In DNA form, the CDR3 reads TGTGCCAGCAAACAGGAGAGCTCCTACAATGAGCAGTTCTTC. It yields the protein CASKQESSYNEQFF.

The chain employs TRBV6-6 and TRBJ1-4; D is possibly TRBD1 (5 bases). This CDR3 has 15 residues. V lost 2 bases and J lost 6, with 13 bases in between. Germline CDR1 is MNHNY and CDR2 is SVGAGI (reference sequence). The CDR3 DNA reads as TGTGCCAGCAGTTACGGTGCAGGGAAGGATGAAAAACTGTTTTTT. As protein: CASSYGAGKDEKLFF.

This chain links TRBV19 with TRBJ1-1; tentatively, D is TRBD1 (5 bases). Germline values: CDR1 LNHDA, CDR2 SQIVND (reference sequence). V was cut by 2 bases and J by 1 base, with 5 bases left in between. CDR3 size: 13 residues. CDR3 in amino acids: CASSITGNTEAFF. The CDR3 coding sequence is TGTGCCAGTAGTATAACAGGGAACACTGAAGCTTTCTTT.

The gene calls are TRBV4-3 and TRBJ1-4, with 9 bases identical to TRBD1. With 2 bases clipped from V and 8 bases from J, the junction kept 6 bases outside the gene matches. Looked up from germline, CDR1 is LGHNA and CDR2 is YSLEER. This CDR3 is built from 15 residues. The DNA of the CDR3 is TGCGCCAGCAGCCAACGGGGACAGGGAGGAGAAAAACTGTTTTTT. Amino acids: CASSQRGQGGEKLFF.

This rearrangement joins TRBV19 to TRBJ2-6; TRBD1 matches 7 bases. The CDR3 consists of 15 residues. Germline values: CDR1 LNHDA, CDR2 SQIVND (reference sequence). Germline trimming cut 3 bases from V and 2 bases from J; bases unmatched to any gene: 1. CDR3 in DNA: TGTGCCAGTAGTATGAGGGGGCCTGGGGCCAACGTCCTGACTTTC. Its translation: CASSMRGPGANVLTF.

This rearrangement joins TRBV5-1 to TRBJ2-2, with unresolved D. CDR1 is SGHRS, CDR2 YFSETQ, per germline. This CDR3 contains 15 residues. Trimming shortened V by 0 bases and J by 2 bases, and 8 bases separated the two germline ends. CDR3 residues: CASSLVPDNTGELFF. CDR3 sequence (DNA): TGCGCCAGCAGCTTGGTCCCAGATAACACCGGGGAGCTGTTTTTT.

The chain couples TRBV7-2 to TRBJ2-4; D gene uncertain. V was pared by 5 bases and J by 3 bases, with 11 bases between. Per germline, CDR1 SGHTA and CDR2 FQGNSA. This CDR3 spans 14 amino acids. In DNA form, the CDR3 reads TGTGCCAGCAGCCGAGAGGTGGGCAAAAACATTCAGTACTTC. Protein sequence: CASSREVGKNIQYF.

The V and J genes are TRBV7-6 and TRBJ2-3; 10 bases match TRBD1. V lost 5 bases and J lost 3; bases outside the gene matches: 5. Germline CDR1 reads SGHVS; CDR2 reads FNYEAQ. CDR3 size: 15 residues. The DNA of the CDR3 is TGTGCCAGCAGCCTGGGACAGGGGCCGACAGATACGCAGTATTTT. Translated, it gives CASSLGQGPTDTQYF.

The CDR3: CASSLGAWAEQFF. The CDR3 coding sequence is TGTGCCAGCAGCTTAGGGGCATGGGCCGAGCAGTTCTTC. J is TRBJ2-1 and V is TRBV7-3, with D tentatively TRBD1 (5 bases). The germline V gene encodes CDR1 SGHTA and CDR2 FQGTGA. This CDR3 has 13 residues. V was shortened by 2 bases and J by 10 bases, with 12 bases between the two germline ends.

The gene calls are TRBV9 and TRBJ2-3, with 11 bases fitting TRBD2. Germline V gives CDR1 SGDLS, CDR2 YYNGEE. The CDR3 runs 17 residues. With V trimmed by 4 bases and J by 1 base, 8 bases remained unmatched. The chain's CDR3 is CASSRTTSGVGTDTQYF. CDR3 nucleotides: TGTGCCAGCAGCCGTACGACTAGCGGGGTAGGCACAGATACGCAGTATTTT.